This entry features one TCR beta chain sequence. These data originate in a study of regulatory T cells in long-lasting Graves disease. The junction had 15 bases not matched to a gene; V was cut back by 4 bases and J by 7 bases. CDR3 size: 16 residues. CDR1 and CDR2 (germline): SGHNT, YYREEE (reference sequence). Researchers made TCR beta libraries by using iRepertoire HTBI primers and running Arm-PCR on CDR3 regions. One entry per CDR3 protein, called by TCRdb with MiXCR from the multiplex PCR reads. This sample has around 460,000 distinct CDR3 sequences, with 12% to 15% found just once. The time point was: newly diagnosed GD, antithyroid drugs for less than 3 months. Extracted RNA from PBMCs served as the source of the TCR library. Another study also made use of these data, one on T cells in Graves' hyperthyroidism and ophthalmopathy. Turning to that study: Ophthalmopathy cases were set apart from stable hyperthyroidism by a 13 V-J model. Ophthalmopathy was model-predicted a median about 6 months pre-onset.

The chain employs TRBV5-4 and TRBJ1-2, with 8 nucleotides matching TRBD1. Sequences were derived from peripheral blood mononuclear cells (PBMCs), sampled at new diagnosis, from a patient treated with antithyroid drugs. This sequence was found in a woman in her forties or fifties with Graves disease. The CDR3 region is CASSPARQGYDGGYTF. In DNA, the CDR3 is TGTGCCAGCAGCCCCGCTCGACAGGGGTATGACGGTGGCTACACCTTC.